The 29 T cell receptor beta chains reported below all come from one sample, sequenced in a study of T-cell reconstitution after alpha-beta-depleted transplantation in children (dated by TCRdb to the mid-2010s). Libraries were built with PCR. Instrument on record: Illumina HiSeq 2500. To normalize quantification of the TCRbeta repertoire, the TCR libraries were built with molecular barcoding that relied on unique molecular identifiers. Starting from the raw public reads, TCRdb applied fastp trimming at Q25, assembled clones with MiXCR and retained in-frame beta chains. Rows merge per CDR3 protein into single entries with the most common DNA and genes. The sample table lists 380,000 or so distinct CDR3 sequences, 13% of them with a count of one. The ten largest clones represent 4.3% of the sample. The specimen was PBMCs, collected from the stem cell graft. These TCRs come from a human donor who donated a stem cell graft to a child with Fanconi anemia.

CDR3 nucleotides: TGTGCCAGCAGCCAAGCCAGGGGCGGGACACCCCTCCACTTT. Translated, it gives CASSQARGGTPLHF. The chain couples TRBV3-1 to TRBJ1-6, with D possibly TRBD1 on 6 matching bases. Germline CDR1 is LGHDT and CDR2 is YNNKEL (reference sequence). V was pared by 1 base and J by 11 bases, with 12 bases between. CDR3 length equals 14 residues.

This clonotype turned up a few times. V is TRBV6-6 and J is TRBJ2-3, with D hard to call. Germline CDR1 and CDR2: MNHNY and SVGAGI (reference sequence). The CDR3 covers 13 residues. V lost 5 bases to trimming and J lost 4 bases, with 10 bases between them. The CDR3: CASSVDFPDTQYF. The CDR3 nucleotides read TGTGCCAGCAGTGTAGACTTCCCAGATACGCAGTATTTT.

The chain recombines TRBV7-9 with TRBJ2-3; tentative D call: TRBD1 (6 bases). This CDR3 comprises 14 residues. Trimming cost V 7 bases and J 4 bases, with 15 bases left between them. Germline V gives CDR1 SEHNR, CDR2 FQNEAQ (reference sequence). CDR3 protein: CASIRLTGSDTQYF. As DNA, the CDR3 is TGTGCCAGCATCCGACTTACAGGGTCAGATACGCAGTATTTT.

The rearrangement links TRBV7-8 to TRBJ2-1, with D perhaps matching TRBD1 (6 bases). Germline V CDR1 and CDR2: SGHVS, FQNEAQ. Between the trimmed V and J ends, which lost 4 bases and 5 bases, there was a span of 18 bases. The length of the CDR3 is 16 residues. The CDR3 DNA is TGTGCCAGCAGCTCCCAGACAGGTATCTCTCACAATGAGCAGTTCTTC. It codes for CASSSQTGISHNEQFF.

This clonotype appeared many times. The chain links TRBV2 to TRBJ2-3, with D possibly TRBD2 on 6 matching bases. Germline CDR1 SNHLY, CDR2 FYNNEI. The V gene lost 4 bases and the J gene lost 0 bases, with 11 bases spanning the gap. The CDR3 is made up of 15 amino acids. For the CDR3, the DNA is TGTGCCAGCAGTGGGAGGGGAGTTAGCACAGATACGCAGTATTTT. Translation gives CASSGRGVSTDTQYF.

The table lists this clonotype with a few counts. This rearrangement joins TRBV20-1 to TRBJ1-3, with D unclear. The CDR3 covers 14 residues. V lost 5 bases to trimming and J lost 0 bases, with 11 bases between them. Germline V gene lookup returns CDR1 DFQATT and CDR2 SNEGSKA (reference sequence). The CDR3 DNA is TGCAGTGCTTCGGACCGGCACTCTGGAAACACCATATATTTT. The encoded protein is CSASDRHSGNTIYF.

The CDR3 nucleotides read TGTGCTAGTGGTTTGGTACTTGGAGTGAAGGGTATTAACACTGAAGCTTTCTTT. Its translation: CASGLVLGVKGINTEAFF. This chain uses TRBV12-5 with TRBJ1-1, with D unclear. CDR3 length: 18 amino acids. Trimming left V 0 bases short and J 2 bases short, with 19 bases between. Germline CDR1 LGHNT, CDR2 FRNRAP.

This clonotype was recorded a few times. This chain's CDR3 is CASSPPSGAGEKLFF. Here the CDR3 DNA reads TGTGCCAGCTCACCACCATCTGGGGCAGGGGAAAAACTGTTTTTT. V usage is TRBV18 and J usage is TRBJ1-4; D is perhaps TRBD1 (5 bases). The CDR3 is 15 residues long. V lost 0 bases and J 8 bases, leaving 13 bases between the germline ends. Germline lookup yields CDR1 KGHSH and CDR2 LQKENI. The full variable domain, rest sourced from reference TRBV18 and TRBJ1-4, is NAGVMQNPRHLVRRRGQEARLRCSPMKGHSHVYWYRQLPEEGLKFMVYLQKENIIDESGMPKERFSAEFPKEGPSILRIQQVVRGDSAAYFCASSPPSGAGEKLFFGSGTQLSVL.

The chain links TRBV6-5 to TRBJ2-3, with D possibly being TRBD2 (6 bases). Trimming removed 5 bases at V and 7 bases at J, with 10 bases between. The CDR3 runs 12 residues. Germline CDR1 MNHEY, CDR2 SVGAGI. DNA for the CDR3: TGTGCCAGCAGTGTGGGGGGATATACGCAGTATTTT. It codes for CASSVGGYTQYF.

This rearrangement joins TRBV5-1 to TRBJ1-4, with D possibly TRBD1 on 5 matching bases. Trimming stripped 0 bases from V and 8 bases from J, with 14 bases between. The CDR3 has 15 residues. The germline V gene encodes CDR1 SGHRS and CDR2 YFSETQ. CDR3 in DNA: TGCGCCAGCAGCTTGGAACCAGGGTGGTTCGAAAAACTGTTTTTT. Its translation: CASSLEPGWFEKLFF. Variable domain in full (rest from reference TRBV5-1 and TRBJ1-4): KAGVTQTPRYLIKTRGQQVTLSCSPISGHRSVSWYQQTPGQGLQFLFEYFSETQRNKGNFPGRFSGRQFSNSRSEMNVSTLELGDSALYLCASSLEPGWFEKLFFGSGTQLSVL.

The chain's CDR3 is CSVEVLMNTEAFF. CDR3 sequence (DNA): TGCAGCGTTGAGGTATTGATGAACACTGAAGCTTTCTTT. J is TRBJ1-1 and V is TRBV29-1; no clear D gene. Trimming cost V 3 bases and J 0 bases, with 8 bases left between them. Germline V gives CDR1 SQVTM, CDR2 ANQGSEA. The CDR3 has 13 residues.

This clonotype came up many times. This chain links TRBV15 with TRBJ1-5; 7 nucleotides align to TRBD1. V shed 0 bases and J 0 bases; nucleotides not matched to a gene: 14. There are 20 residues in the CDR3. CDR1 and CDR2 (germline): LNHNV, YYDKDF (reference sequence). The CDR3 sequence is CATSRDRGWVDRNSNQPQHF. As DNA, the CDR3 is TGTGCCACCAGCAGAGATCGGGGTTGGGTGGACAGGAATAGCAATCAGCCCCAGCATTTT. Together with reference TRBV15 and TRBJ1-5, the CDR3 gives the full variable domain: DAMVIQNPRYQVTQFGKPVTLSCSQTLNHNVMYWYQQKSSQAPKLLFHYYDKDFNNEADTPDNFQSRRPNTSFCFLDIRSPGLGDTAMYLCATSRDRGWVDRNSNQPQHFGDGTRLSIL.

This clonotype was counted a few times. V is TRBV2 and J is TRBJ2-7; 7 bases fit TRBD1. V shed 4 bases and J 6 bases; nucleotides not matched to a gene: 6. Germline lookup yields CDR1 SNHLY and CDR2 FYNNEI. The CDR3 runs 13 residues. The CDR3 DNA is TGTGCCAGCAGTGGGTACAGGGGTTCCGAGCAGTACTTC. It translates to CASSGYRGSEQYF.

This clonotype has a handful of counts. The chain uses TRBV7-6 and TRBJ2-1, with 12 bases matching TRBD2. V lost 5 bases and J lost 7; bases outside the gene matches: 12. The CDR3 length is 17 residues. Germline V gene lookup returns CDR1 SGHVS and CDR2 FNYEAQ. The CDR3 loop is CASSPTMTSGGRNEQFF. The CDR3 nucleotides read TGTGCCAGCAGCCCTACTATGACTAGCGGGGGAAGGAATGAGCAGTTCTTC. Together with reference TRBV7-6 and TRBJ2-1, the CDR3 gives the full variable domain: GAGVSQSPRYKVTKRGQDVALRCDPISGHVSLYWYRQALGQGPEFLTYFNYEAQQDKSGLPNDRFSAERPEGSISTLTIQRTEQRDSAMYRCASSPTMTSGGRNEQFFGPGTRLTVL.

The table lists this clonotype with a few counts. The CDR3 DNA sequence: TGCAGCGTTGCGGGAAGCATCTATGGCTACACCTTC. It translates to CSVAGSIYGYTF. The rearrangement uses TRBV29-1 and TRBJ1-2; D gene unclear. The CDR3 runs to 12 residues. Germline-derived CDR1 and CDR2 are SQVTM and ANQGSEA. V was cut by 4 bases and J by 4 bases, with 10 bases left in between.

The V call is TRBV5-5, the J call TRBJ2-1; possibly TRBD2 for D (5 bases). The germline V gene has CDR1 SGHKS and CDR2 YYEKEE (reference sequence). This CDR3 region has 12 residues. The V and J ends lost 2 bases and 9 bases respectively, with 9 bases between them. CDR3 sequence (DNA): TGTGCCAGCAGCTTAGGGAGCGGTGAGCAGTTCTTC. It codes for CASSLGSGEQFF.

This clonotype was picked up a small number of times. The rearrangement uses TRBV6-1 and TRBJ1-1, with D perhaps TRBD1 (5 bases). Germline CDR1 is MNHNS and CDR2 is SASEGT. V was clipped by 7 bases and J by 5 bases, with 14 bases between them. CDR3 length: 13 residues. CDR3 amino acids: CASTAKGATEAFF. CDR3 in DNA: TGTGCCAGCACCGCTAAAGGGGCGACTGAAGCTTTCTTT.

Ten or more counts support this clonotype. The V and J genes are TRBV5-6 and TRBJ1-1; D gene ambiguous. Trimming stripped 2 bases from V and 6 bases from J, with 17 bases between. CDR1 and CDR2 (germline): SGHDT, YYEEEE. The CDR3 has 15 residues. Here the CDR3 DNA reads TGTGCCAGCAGCTTAAATCGCCTCAAAGAGGCTGAAGCTTTCTTT. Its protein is CASSLNRLKEAEAFF. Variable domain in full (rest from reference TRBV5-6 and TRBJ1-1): DAGVTQSPTHLIKTRGQQVTLRCSPKSGHDTVSWYQQALGQGPQFIFQYYEEEERQRGNFPDRFSGHQFPNYSSELNVNALLLGDSALYLCASSLNRLKEAEAFFGQGTRLTVV.

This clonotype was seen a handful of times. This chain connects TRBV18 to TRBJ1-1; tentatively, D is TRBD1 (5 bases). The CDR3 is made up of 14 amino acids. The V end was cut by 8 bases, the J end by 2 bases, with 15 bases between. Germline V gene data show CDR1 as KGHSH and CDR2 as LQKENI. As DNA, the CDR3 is TGTGCCAGCCAGGCCGCGGGGGATAACACTGAAGCTTTCTTT. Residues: CASQAAGDNTEAFF.

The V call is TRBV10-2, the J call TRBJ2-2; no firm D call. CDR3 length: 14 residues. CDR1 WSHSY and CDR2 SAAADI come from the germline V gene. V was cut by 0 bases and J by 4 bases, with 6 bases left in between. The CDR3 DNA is TGCGCCAGCAGTGAGTCGACCCTCACCGGGGAGCTGTTTTTT. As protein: CASSESTLTGELFF.

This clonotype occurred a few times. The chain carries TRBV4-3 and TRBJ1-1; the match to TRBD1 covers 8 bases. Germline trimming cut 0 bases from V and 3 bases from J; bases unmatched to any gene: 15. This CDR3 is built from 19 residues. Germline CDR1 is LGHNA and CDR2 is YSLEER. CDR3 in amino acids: CASSQDYRTDRELDTEAFF. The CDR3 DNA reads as TGCGCCAGCAGCCAAGATTATAGGACGGACAGGGAGTTAGACACTGAAGCTTTCTTT.

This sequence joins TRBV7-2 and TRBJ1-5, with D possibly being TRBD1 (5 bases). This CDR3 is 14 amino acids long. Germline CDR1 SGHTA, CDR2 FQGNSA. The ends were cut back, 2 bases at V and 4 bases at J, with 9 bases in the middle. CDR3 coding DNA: TGTGCCAGCAGCTTACAGGGCCTTAATCAGCCCCAGCATTTT. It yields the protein CASSLQGLNQPQHF.

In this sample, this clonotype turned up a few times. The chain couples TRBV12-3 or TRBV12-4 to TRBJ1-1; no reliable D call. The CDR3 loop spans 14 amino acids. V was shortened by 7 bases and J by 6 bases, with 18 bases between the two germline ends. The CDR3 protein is CASTWDGLAAEAFF. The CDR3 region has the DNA TGTGCCAGCACCTGGGATGGGTTAGCCGCTGAAGCTTTCTTT.

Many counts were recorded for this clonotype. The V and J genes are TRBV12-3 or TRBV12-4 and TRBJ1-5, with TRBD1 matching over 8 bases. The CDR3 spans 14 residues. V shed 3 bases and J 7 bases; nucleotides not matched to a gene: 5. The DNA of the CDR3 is TGTGCCAGCAGTTTGGACAGGGTCGGACAGCCCCAGCATTTT. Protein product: CASSLDRVGQPQHF.

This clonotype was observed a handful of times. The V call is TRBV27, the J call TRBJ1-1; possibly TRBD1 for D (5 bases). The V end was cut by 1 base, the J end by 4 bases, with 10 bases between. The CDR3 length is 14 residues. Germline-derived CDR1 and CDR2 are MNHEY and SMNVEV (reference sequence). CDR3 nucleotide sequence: TGTGCCAGCAGTTTATTAGCAGGGTCCACTGAAGCTTTCTTT. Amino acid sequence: CASSLLAGSTEAFF.

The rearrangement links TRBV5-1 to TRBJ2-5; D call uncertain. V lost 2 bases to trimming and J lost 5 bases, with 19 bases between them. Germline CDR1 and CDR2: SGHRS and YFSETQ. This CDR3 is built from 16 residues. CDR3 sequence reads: CASSLQSPRGWETQYF. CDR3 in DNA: TGCGCCAGCAGCTTACAGAGTCCTCGCGGATGGGAGACCCAGTACTTC.

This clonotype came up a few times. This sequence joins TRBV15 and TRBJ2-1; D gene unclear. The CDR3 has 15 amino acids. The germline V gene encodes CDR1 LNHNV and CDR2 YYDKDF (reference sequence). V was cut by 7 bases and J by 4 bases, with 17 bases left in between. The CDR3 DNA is TGTGCCACCAAGGGCGATGAGACGGTTTACAATGAGCAGTTCTTC. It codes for CATKGDETVYNEQFF. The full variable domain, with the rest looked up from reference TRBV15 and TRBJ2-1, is DAMVIQNPRYQVTQFGKPVTLSCSQTLNHNVMYWYQQKSSQAPKLLFHYYDKDFNNEADTPDNFQSRRPNTSFCFLDIRSPGLGDTAMYLCATKGDETVYNEQFFGPGTRLTVL.

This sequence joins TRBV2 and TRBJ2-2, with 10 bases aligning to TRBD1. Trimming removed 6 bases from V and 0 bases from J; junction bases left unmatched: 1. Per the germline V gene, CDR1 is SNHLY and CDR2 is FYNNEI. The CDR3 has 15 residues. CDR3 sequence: CASRGTGANTGELFF. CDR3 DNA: TGTGCCAGCAGGGGGACAGGGGCGAACACCGGGGAGCTGTTTTTT.

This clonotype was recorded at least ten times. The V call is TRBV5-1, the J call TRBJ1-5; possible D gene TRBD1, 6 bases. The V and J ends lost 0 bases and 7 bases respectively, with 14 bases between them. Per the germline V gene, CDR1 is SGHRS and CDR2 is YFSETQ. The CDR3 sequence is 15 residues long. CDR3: CASSLAGQSSQPQHF. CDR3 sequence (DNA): TGCGCCAGCAGCTTGGCCGGACAGTCTTCACAGCCCCAGCATTTT.